Each of the 8 T cell receptor beta chains below was sequenced from the same sample in a study of blood T cell repertoires in COVID-19. Using immunoSEQ multiplex PCR, the repertoire was profiled, and TCRdb retains in-frame clones only, with some absent. The sample contains 150,000 to 200,000 clones, around four fifths of which appear only once. Sequences were obtained from peripheral blood. These receptors originate from a man between 65 and 85 years old who had recovered from COVID-19.

At least ten counts were recorded for this clone. The rearrangement joins TRBV11-2 to TRBJ2-7; TRBD2 matches at 13 bases. J was trimmed by 3 bases and V by 1 base; bases with no gene match: 0. This CDR3 contains 15 residues. Germline V gene data show CDR1 as SGHAT and CDR2 as FQNNGV. The CDR3, as DNA: TGTGCCAGCAGCTTAGGGACTAGCGGGAGCTACGAGCAGTACTTC. Encoded protein: CASSLGTSGSYEQYF. Full variable domain (outside the CDR3, taken from reference TRBV11-2 and TRBJ2-7): EAGVAQSPRYKIIEKRQSVAFWCNPISGHATLYWYQQILGQGPKLLIQFQNNGVVDDSQLPKDRFSAERLKGVDSTLKIQPAKLEDSAVYLCASSLGTSGSYEQYFGPGTRLTVT.

This clone was seen a few times. This CDR3 is also generated by other DNA sequences in the sample. The rearrangement joins TRBV28 to TRBJ1-2; 9 bases fit TRBD1. V shed 3 bases and J 5 bases; nucleotides not matched to a gene: 1. The CDR3 consists of 13 residues. Per the germline V gene, CDR1 is MDHEN and CDR2 is SYDVKM. CDR3 bases: TGTGCCAGCAGTTTCGGACAGGGGTATGGCTACACCTTC. It translates to CASSFGQGYGYTF.

The chain has TRBV5-1 and TRBJ2-2; 9 nucleotides match TRBD2. V was clipped by 2 bases and J by 4 bases; unmatched bases: 3. CDR3 length equals 15 residues. From germline, CDR1 is SGHRS and CDR2 YFSETQ. The CDR3 here is CASSLAGGSTGELFF. Here the CDR3 DNA reads TGCGCCAGCAGCTTAGCGGGAGGAAGCACCGGGGAGCTGTTTTTT.

V is TRBV19 and J is TRBJ1-5; 9 nucleotides agree with TRBD1. This CDR3 has 14 residues. In germline, CDR1 is LNHDA, CDR2 SQIVND (reference sequence). Germline trimming cut 6 bases from V and 2 bases from J; bases unmatched to any gene: 2. CDR3 DNA: TGTGCCAGTAGGAGGACAGGGGGCAATCAGCCCCAGCATTTT. It encodes CASRRTGGNQPQHF.

This chain joins TRBV2 and TRBJ1-1; 8 bases match TRBD1. Trimming at V came to 7 bases and at J to 5 bases, leaving 6 bases not matched to a gene. The CDR3 covers 13 residues. The germline gives CDR1 SNHLY, CDR2 FYNNEI. The CDR3 nucleotides read TGTGCCAGCACCCAAGGGGACAGGACTGAAGCTTTCTTT. Translation gives CASTQGDRTEAFF.

The gene calls are TRBV6-5 and TRBJ2-1; 8 bases agree with TRBD2. The CDR3 spans 15 residues. After removal of 8 bases from V and 6 bases from J, the junction contained 12 bases not matched to a gene. CDR1 and CDR2 (germline): MNHEY, SVGAGI. The CDR3 DNA sequence: TGTGCCAGCGCGGCGACGGGAGGGTATACCAATGAGCAGTTCTTC. Protein: CASAATGGYTNEQFF.

This chain connects TRBV5-4 to TRBJ2-5; 8 bases map to TRBD2. This CDR3 comprises 14 residues. V lost 6 bases, J lost 7 bases, and 11 bases stayed unmatched. Germline values: CDR1 SGHNT, CDR2 YYREEE (reference sequence). CDR3 sequence (DNA): TGTGCCAGCAAATTCGGTAGCGGGGAGGGGACCCAGTACTTC. Translating it yields CASKFGSGEGTQYF.

V usage is TRBV7-6 and J usage is TRBJ1-5; TRBD1 matches at 8 bases. Germline-derived CDR1 and CDR2 are SGHVS and FNYEAQ. V gave up 1 base and J gave up 4 bases; unmatched junction bases: 9. This CDR3 is 17 amino acids long. CDR3 loop: CASSLEAGTGENQPQHF. The CDR3 DNA follows: TGTGCCAGCAGCTTAGAGGCCGGGACAGGTGAAAATCAGCCCCAGCATTTT.